The present T cell receptor beta chain was sequenced within a study of cytomegalovirus exposure and HLA in healthy donors. Notes on the study in general: According to the study, around 180 TCR beta chains were cytomegalovirus-associated.

An approximately 120-subject validation cohort, separate from the approximately 690-subject first cohort, supplied the donors. Note on this clone: Its antigen remains unknown.

Data came from immunoSEQ multiplex PCR; TCRdb stores just in-frame clones and leaves some out. The sample consists of 130,000 to 150,000 clones, roughly 89% of them appearing once. V was trimmed by 7 bases and J by 8 bases, leaving 17 bases between them. The CDR3 contains 13 residues. Germline assignment: CDR1 MDHEN and CDR2 SYDVKM. The chain has TRBV28 and TRBJ1-1, with D possibly TRBD1 on 6 matching bases. This clonotype was sampled from a woman aged 18-29 years in good health and CMV-seropositive. Material for sequencing was PBMCs. The DNA of the CDR3 is TGTGCCAGCACCTGGACAGTTACCAGCGAAGCTTTCTTT. Protein: CASTWTVTSEAFF.